This T cell receptor beta chain was sequenced for a study of CD8 T cells in Susac syndrome. There are 17 residues in the CDR3. Germline values: CDR1 SGHTA, CDR2 FQGNSA. The V and J ends lost 1 base and 3 bases, in that order; junction bases with no gene match: 9. Peripheral blood CD8+ and CD4+ T cells were profiled by TCR beta sequencing. The multiple sclerosis controls were treatment-naive patients, and their relapsing-remitting disease was stable or active. TEMRA cells were FACS-enriched, and CD8+ and CD4+ T cells were isolated negatively. Reverse transcription of about 0.45 to 1 ug RNA was carried out with random hexamers. Across 54 Vbeta and 13 Jbeta, immunoSEQ multiplex PCR amplified TCR beta CDR3. Using its own MiXCR run on the immunoSEQ multiplex PCR reads, TCRdb lists one record per CDR3 protein. Counted here are about 280,000 distinct CDR3 sequences, 70% to 90% occurring once; the ten biggest clones make up 0.11%.

The chain recombines TRBV7-2 with TRBJ2-3; 8 nucleotides align to TRBD1. Material for sequencing was CD8+ T cells from PBMCs. The sequence was obtained from a human donor with multiple sclerosis. CDR3 protein: CASSLVPGGAGTDTQYF. CDR3 DNA sequence: TGTGCCAGCAGCTTAGTCCCAGGGGGCGCTGGGACAGATACGCAGTATTTT.